These 20 T cell receptor beta chains were all obtained from the same sample, sequenced in a study of blood T cell repertoires in COVID-19 (TCRdb year 2020). Library method: the immunoSEQ multiplex PCR assay. Drawn from immuneACCESS, this table holds only the in-frame rearrangements with V and J called that TCRdb kept. Clones are partly lost; checked studies trace under half to an unresolved V gene and leave the rest unexplained. This sample holds 97,000 or so clones; approximately 90% were observed only once. 1.5% to 2% of the sample is held by the ten biggest clonotypes. Material for sequencing was peripheral blood. The receptors here all came from a man in his 60s with acute or convalescent COVID-19.

The V call is TRBV7-8, the J call TRBJ2-5; TRBD1 matches 9 bases. CDR3 length equals 16 residues. Per the germline V gene, CDR1 is SGHVS and CDR2 is FQNEAQ. Germline trimming cut 7 bases from V and 5 bases from J; bases unmatched to any gene: 14. The chain's CDR3 is CASIASGTGPYETQYF. The CDR3 coding sequence is TGTGCCAGCATCGCTTCCGGGACAGGGCCTTATGAGACCCAGTACTTC. The full variable domain, its missing parts supplied by reference TRBV7-8 and TRBJ2-5, is GAGVSQSPRYKVAKRGQDVALRCDPISGHVSLFWYQQALGQGPEFLTYFQNEAQLDKSGLPSDRFFAERPEGSVSTLKIQRTQQEDSAVYLCASIASGTGPYETQYFGPGTRLLVL.

V usage is TRBV3-1 (or the pseudogene TRBV3-2) and J usage is TRBJ1-4; D is unresolved. Trimming cost V 3 bases and J 3 bases, with 20 bases left between them. The CDR3 sequence is 18 residues long. Germline lookup yields CDR1 LGHDT and CDR2 YNNKEL (reference sequence). For the CDR3, the DNA is TGTGCCAGCAGCCACAGTCGGGGTGAGGCTACACCTAATGAAAAACTGTTTTTT. This translates into CASSHSRGEATPNEKLFF.

The V gene is TRBV13, the J gene TRBJ2-3, with 8 bases identical to TRBD1. Germline assignment: CDR1 PRHDT and CDR2 FYEKMQ (reference sequence). J lost 3 bases, V lost 5 bases, and 7 bases had no gene match. This CDR3 has 15 amino acids. In DNA, the CDR3 is TGTGCCAGCAGCCTCCGGACAGGGTGGACAGATACGCAGTATTTT. This codes for CASSLRTGWTDTQYF.

This rearrangement joins TRBV7-2 to TRBJ2-3, with D possibly matching TRBD2 (6 bases). Germline CDR1 is SGHTA and CDR2 is FQGNSA. V gave up 5 bases and J gave up 5 bases, with 14 bases separating them. The length of the CDR3 is 14 residues. The CDR3 nucleotides are TGTGCCAGCAGCACCGGGAGCATAGTAGATACGCAGTATTTT. Its translation: CASSTGSIVDTQYF.

The chain has TRBV18 and TRBJ1-3; 10 bases fit TRBD1. Germline CDR1 and CDR2: KGHSH and LQKENI. J lost 2 bases, V lost 6 bases, and 4 bases had no gene match. The CDR3 totals 15 residues. The CDR3 bases are TGTGCCAGCTCTCAAGGACAGGGGGCTGGAAACACCATATATTTT. This translates into CASSQGQGAGNTIYF.

CDR3 region: CASGQGLNTEAFF. CDR3 sequence (DNA): TGTGCCAGCGGACAGGGGTTAAACACTGAAGCTTTCTTT. The rearrangement uses TRBV12-3 or TRBV12-4 and TRBJ1-1; 9 bases are a match to TRBD1. The V segment lost 8 bases and the J segment 2 bases; nucleotides outside the gene matches: 3. The CDR3 is 13 residues long.

The J gene is TRBJ1-1, the V gene TRBV27; D unresolved. The V end lost 1 base, the J end lost 5 bases, and 14 bases lay between the germline ends. The germline V gene has CDR1 MNHEY and CDR2 SMNVEV (reference sequence). The CDR3 has 15 amino acids. The DNA of the CDR3 is TGTGCCAGCAGTTTATACCGGGGAGGGTGGACTGAAGCTTTCTTT. Its protein is CASSLYRGGWTEAFF.

J is TRBJ2-7 and V is TRBV11-3; 9 bases map to TRBD1. This CDR3 contains 13 residues. Per germline, CDR1 SGHNT and CDR2 YENEEA. J lost 7 bases, V lost 4 bases, and 5 bases had no gene match. In DNA, the CDR3 is TGTGCCAGCAGCTCCGGGACAGGGCTTGAGCAGTACTTC. Translated: CASSSGTGLEQYF.

The chain employs TRBV30 and TRBJ1-6; 8 bases align to TRBD1. With V trimmed by 1 base and J by 6 bases, 11 bases remained unmatched. Germline V CDR1 and CDR2: GTSNPN, SVGIG (reference sequence). This CDR3 has 17 residues. Here the CDR3 DNA reads TGTGCCTGGAGTGACATCAGGGGGCGACTGGGTAATTCACCCCTCCACTTT. As protein: CAWSDIRGRLGNSPLHF. Using reference TRBV30 and TRBJ1-6 for the parts outside the CDR3, the full variable domain is SQTIHQWPATLVQPVGSPLSLECTVEGTSNPNLYWYRQAAGRGLQLLFYSVGIGQISSEVPQNLSASRPQDRQFILSSKKLLLSDSGFYLCAWSDIRGRLGNSPLHFGNGTRLTVT.

This rearrangement joins TRBV30 to TRBJ1-1; possible D gene TRBD1, 5 bases. Germline V lookup: CDR1 GTSNPN, CDR2 SVGIG (reference sequence). CDR3 length equals 14 residues. The V and J ends lost 2 bases and 4 bases respectively, with 14 bases between them. CDR3 DNA: TGTGCCTGGAGTACTGGGGCTTGGGGCACTGAAGCTTTCTTT. Encoded protein: CAWSTGAWGTEAFF.

V usage is TRBV28 and J usage is TRBJ1-1; the D gene is possibly TRBD1 (6 bases). This CDR3 has 15 residues. V was trimmed by 4 bases and J by 0 bases, leaving 12 bases between them. Per the germline V gene, CDR1 is MDHEN and CDR2 is SYDVKM. CDR3 nucleotides: TGTGCCAGCAGTTCGGGACAACGGGTGAACACTGAAGCTTTCTTT. It specifies CASSSGQRVNTEAFF.

The genes are TRBV7-9 and TRBJ1-1; D call uncertain. Trimming removed 7 bases from V and 3 bases from J, with 12 bases in between. Germline lookup yields CDR1 SEHNR and CDR2 FQNEAQ (reference sequence). The CDR3 consists of 13 residues. The CDR3 nucleotides are TGTGCCAGCACCCGGGGAACCGACACTGAAGCTTTCTTT. Translation: CASTRGTDTEAFF.

This chain joins TRBV6-5 and TRBJ2-2; possibly TRBD1 for D (5 bases). Germline V CDR1 and CDR2: MNHEY, SVGAGI. The CDR3 sequence is 14 residues long. Trimming took 6 bases from V and 5 from J, leaving 13 bases between them. CDR3 nucleotides: TGTGCCAGCAGGTACAGGAGTCTAACCGGGGAGCTGTTTTTT. Its translation is CASRYRSLTGELFF.

This sequence joins TRBV5-4 and TRBJ2-1; perhaps TRBD2 as D (6 bases). Trimming shortened V by 2 bases and J by 0 bases, and 12 bases separated the two germline ends. This CDR3 has 16 residues. The germline gives CDR1 SGHNT, CDR2 YYREEE (reference sequence). The CDR3 DNA reads TGTGCCAGCAGCTTCGGGGGTCCCAGCTCCTACAATGAGCAGTTCTTC. It is translated as CASSFGGPSSYNEQFF.

The chain has TRBV19 and TRBJ2-7; D is perhaps TRBD2 (6 bases). Deletions cut 4 bases from V and 6 bases from J, with 13 bases between. Germline CDR1 reads LNHDA; CDR2 reads SQIVND (reference sequence). The CDR3 is 13 residues long. The CDR3: CASSTTRGGEQYV. DNA of the CDR3: TGTGCCAGTAGTACCACCCGGGGAGGCGAGCAGTACGTC.

The V and J genes are TRBV5-1 and TRBJ2-7; D is perhaps TRBD1 (5 bases). This CDR3 comprises 14 residues. From germline, CDR1 is SGHRS and CDR2 YFSETQ. V shed 1 base and J shed 3 bases, with 11 bases lying between them. The CDR3 protein is CASSLNQGNYEQYF. For the CDR3, the DNA is TGCGCCAGCAGCTTGAACCAGGGAAACTACGAGCAGTACTTC.

CDR3 loop: CASSLGQKNSNQPQHF. In DNA, the CDR3 is TGTGCCAGCAGCTTAGGACAGAAAAATAGCAATCAGCCCCAGCATTTT. The V and J genes are TRBV7-6 and TRBJ1-5; weak D call: TRBD1 (5 bases). The CDR3 totals 16 residues. Trimming cost V 1 base and J 0 bases, with 10 bases left between them. Germline V gene data show CDR1 as SGHVS and CDR2 as FNYEAQ.

The J gene is TRBJ2-1, the V gene TRBV29-1; 7 nucleotides agree with TRBD1. The CDR3 has 14 amino acids. J was trimmed by 9 bases and V by 7 bases; bases with no gene match: 15. Germline-derived CDR1 and CDR2 are SQVTM and ANQGSEA. Here the CDR3 DNA reads TGCAGCGGGAAGGGGGCAGGCGGTTCCGGTGAGCAGTTCTTC. Translating it yields CSGKGAGGSGEQFF.

This clone has only one observation. The J gene is TRBJ1-1, the V gene TRBV10-3; D is undetermined. CDR1 and CDR2 (germline): ENHRY, SYGVKD. V lost 6 bases and J 4 bases, leaving 24 bases between the germline ends. The CDR3 has 17 amino acids. As DNA, the CDR3 is TGTGCCATCAGCTCGGGCAGCGGATTGGGGAAGGGCACTGAAGCTTTCTTT. It encodes CAISSGSGLGKGTEAFF.

The rearrangement uses TRBV3-1 (or the pseudogene TRBV3-2) and TRBJ1-5; 10 positions agree with TRBD1. Germline V CDR1 and CDR2: LGHDT, YNNKEL (reference sequence). With 5 bases clipped from V and 7 bases from J, the junction kept 5 bases outside the gene matches. The CDR3 runs to 14 residues. CDR3 nucleotide sequence: TGTGCCAGCAGCGGGGACAGGGGAGACCAGCCCCAGCATTTT. This encodes CASSGDRGDQPQHF.